The rows below give T cell receptor beta chains drawn from one sample of a study of blood T cell repertoires in COVID-19. Produced via immunoSEQ multiplex PCR; TCRdb's table is partial and in-frame only. The top ten hold 4% to 5.5% of the sample, which has 100,000 to 130,000 clones, about three quarters seen once. Material: peripheral blood. The receptor set was obtained from a man between 65 and 79 years old with acute or convalescent COVID-19. Both conserved end residues are part of each CDR3.

V gene: TRBV12-3/TRBV12-4
CDR3 protein: CASSLIGGEQYF

V gene: TRBV29-1
CDR3 protein: CSVQLTGAGELFF

V gene: TRBV5-1
CDR3 protein: CASSLGLAGGFSSYNEQFF

V gene: TRBV5-1
CDR3 protein: CASSLGLADEQFF

V gene: TRBV10-1
CDR3 protein: CASSGGDRGQTGELFF

V gene: TRBV3-1/TRBV3-2
CDR3 protein: CASSQRGVEEQFF

V gene: TRBV18
CDR3 protein: CASSPNPGQETQYF

V gene: TRBV19
CDR3 protein: CASSEGRSYNSPLHF

V gene: TRBV5-8
CDR3 protein: CASDWDRGLNEQYF

V gene: TRBV18
CDR3 protein: CASSAGNTGELFF

V gene: TRBV19
CDR3 protein: CASSDRGGVEKLFF

V gene: TRBV7-9
CDR3 protein: CASSHTPNGYTF

V gene: TRBV6-4
CDR3 protein: CASSQGQGETDTQYF

V gene: TRBV11-2
CDR3 protein: CASSRSISSYNSPLHF

V gene: TRBV7-2
CDR3 protein: CASSLKTGGAGELFF

V gene: TRBV4-3
CDR3 protein: CASSQDRGANYGYTF

V gene: TRBV19
CDR3 protein: CASSSIYQGGKNIQYF

V gene: TRBV5-4
CDR3 protein: CASSLDGAGYTF

V gene: TRBV5-1
CDR3 protein: CASSTNRGGTEAFF

V gene: TRBV5-3
CDR3 protein: CARSQGYPWNEQFF

V gene: TRBV19
CDR3 protein: CASRTGYTDTQYF

V gene: TRBV2
CDR3 protein: CASNDLAGGDNEQFF